The rows below give T cell receptor beta chains drawn from one sample of a study of early T cells in non-severe SARS-CoV-2 infection. TCRdb processed the 5' RACE reads anew with MiXCR; each CDR3 protein has one entry. The sample includes under 85,000 distinct CDR3 sequences, roughly an eighth of them seen just once. The specimen comprised whole blood, sampled at baseline. These receptors originate from an adult who was a healthcare worker with PCR-confirmed SARS-CoV-2 infection or an uninfected control (not recorded which). The CDR3 runs from the conserved cysteine through the conserved F or W. D genes are given only for firm matches. Part of the rows lack a size; the others show once, few, many or a class for expanded clones.

j_gene: TRBJ2-2; abundance: -; v_gene: TRBV29-1; d_gene: -; CDR3aa: CSVGVGWNTGELFF; CDR3nt: TGCAGCGTTGGGGTCGGGTGGAACACCGGGGAGCTGTTTTTT
j_gene: TRBJ1-1; abundance: few; v_gene: TRBV30; d_gene: -; CDR3aa: CAWSVRSLWAEAFF; CDR3nt: TGTGCCTGGAGTGTACGTAGTCTTTGGGCTGAAGCTTTCTTT
j_gene: TRBJ1-5; abundance: many; v_gene: TRBV5-6; d_gene: TRBD1; CDR3aa: CASSRDRAQPQHF; CDR3nt: TGTGCCAGCAGCCGGGACAGGGCTCAGCCCCAGCATTTT
j_gene: TRBJ1-4; abundance: few; v_gene: TRBV9; d_gene: TRBD1; CDR3aa: CASSAGTGGEKLFF; CDR3nt: TGTGCCAGCAGCGCTGGGACAGGGGGTGAAAAACTGTTTTTT
j_gene: TRBJ2-5; abundance: few; v_gene: TRBV7-3; d_gene: -; CDR3aa: CASSLSHRASGQETQYF; CDR3nt: TGTGCCAGCAGCTTATCCCACAGGGCTAGCGGCCAAGAGACCCAGTACTTC
j_gene: TRBJ2-1; abundance: once; v_gene: TRBV9; d_gene: TRBD2; CDR3aa: CASSVGSSGGEQFF; CDR3nt: TGTGCCAGCAGCGTAGGGAGTAGCGGGGGAGAGCAGTTCTTC
j_gene: TRBJ2-7; abundance: many; v_gene: TRBV5-6; d_gene: -; CDR3aa: CASSIGTVSLYF; CDR3nt: TGTGCCAGCAGCATAGGGACGGTGAGCTTGTACTTC
j_gene: TRBJ2-1; abundance: -; v_gene: TRBV7-8; d_gene: TRBD2; CDR3aa: CASSTMGLAGALVQFF; CDR3nt: TGTGCCAGCAGCACAATGGGACTAGCGGGAGCCCTCGTGCAGTTCTTC
j_gene: TRBJ2-7; abundance: -; v_gene: TRBV6-5; d_gene: -; CDR3aa: CASFGDNFYEQYF; CDR3nt: TGTGCCAGCTTCGGCGACAACTTCTACGAGCAGTACTTC
j_gene: TRBJ2-5; abundance: -; v_gene: TRBV12-3/TRBV12-4; d_gene: -; CDR3aa: CASSFRQLGETQYF; CDR3nt: TGTGCCAGCAGTTTTAGGCAGTTAGGGGAGACCCAGTACTTC
j_gene: TRBJ1-2; abundance: -; v_gene: TRBV10-2; d_gene: -; CDR3aa: CAGGDQSNYGYTF; CDR3nt: TGCGCCGGAGGGGATCAGTCGAACTATGGCTACACCTTC
j_gene: TRBJ2-2; abundance: few; v_gene: TRBV19; d_gene: -; CDR3aa: CASKKVSGTGELFF; CDR3nt: TGTGCCAGTAAGAAGGTTTCAGGCACCGGGGAGCTGTTTTTT
j_gene: TRBJ2-5; abundance: few; v_gene: TRBV30; d_gene: -; CDR3aa: CAWIPGGTYGTQYF; CDR3nt: TGTGCCTGGATCCCCGGCGGGACTTACGGGACCCAGTACTTC
j_gene: TRBJ2-1; abundance: few; v_gene: TRBV29-1; d_gene: -; CDR3aa: CSVWDATQTYNEQFF; CDR3nt: TGCAGCGTTTGGGACGCGACCCAAACCTACAATGAGCAGTTCTTC
j_gene: TRBJ2-1; abundance: -; v_gene: TRBV6-2/TRBV6-3; d_gene: -; CDR3aa: CASSLSSAVLGNEQFF; CDR3nt: TGTGCCAGCAGCCTCTCCTCAGCGGTCCTGGGAAATGAGCAGTTCTTC
j_gene: TRBJ1-1; abundance: -; v_gene: TRBV20-1; d_gene: -; CDR3aa: CSAPGPRGAYTEAFF; CDR3nt: TGCAGTGCTCCCGGTCCCCGGGGGGCCTACACTGAAGCTTTCTTT
j_gene: TRBJ2-7; abundance: -; v_gene: TRBV5-4; d_gene: TRBD1; CDR3aa: CASSRWTGDYEQYF; CDR3nt: TGTGCCAGCAGCCGATGGACAGGAGACTACGAGCAGTACTTC
j_gene: TRBJ2-7; abundance: few; v_gene: TRBV5-1; d_gene: TRBD2; CDR3aa: CASSFASGETYEQYF; CDR3nt: TGCGCCAGCAGCTTTGCTAGCGGGGAGACCTACGAGCAGTACTTC
j_gene: TRBJ2-1; abundance: -; v_gene: TRBV5-5; d_gene: TRBD2; CDR3aa: CASSKRTSGGSSYNEQFF; CDR3nt: TGTGCCAGCAGCAAGAGGACTAGCGGGGGGAGCTCCTACAATGAGCAGTTCTTC
j_gene: TRBJ2-6; abundance: once; v_gene: TRBV5-1; d_gene: -; CDR3aa: CASSPISGANVLTF; CDR3nt: TGCGCCAGCAGCCCCATCTCTGGGGCCAACGTCCTGACTTTC
j_gene: TRBJ2-5; abundance: few; v_gene: TRBV5-6; d_gene: TRBD2; CDR3aa: CASSFGSGGETQYF; CDR3nt: TGTGCCAGCAGCTTTGGCAGCGGGGGAGAGACCCAGTACTTC
j_gene: TRBJ1-1; abundance: few; v_gene: TRBV29-1; d_gene: -; CDR3aa: CSVEFRVVSTEAFF; CDR3nt: TGCAGCGTTGAATTTCGGGTTGTGTCCACTGAAGCTTTCTTT
j_gene: TRBJ2-7; abundance: few; v_gene: TRBV5-1; d_gene: -; CDR3aa: CASSMSVSYEQYF; CDR3nt: TGCGCCAGCAGCATGAGCGTTTCCTACGAGCAGTACTTC
j_gene: TRBJ2-2; abundance: many; v_gene: TRBV12-3/TRBV12-4; d_gene: -; CDR3aa: CASSLKGSSGELFF; CDR3nt: TGTGCCAGCAGTTTAAAGGGGTCCTCCGGGGAGCTGTTTTTT
j_gene: TRBJ2-2; abundance: few; v_gene: TRBV2; d_gene: TRBD2; CDR3aa: CASGGLAGTGELFF; CDR3nt: TGTGCCAGCGGAGGACTAGCCGGCACCGGGGAGCTGTTTTTT
j_gene: TRBJ2-1; abundance: -; v_gene: TRBV11-2; d_gene: -; CDR3aa: CASSITYNEQFF; CDR3nt: TGTGCCAGCAGCATTACCTACAATGAGCAGTTCTTC
j_gene: TRBJ2-3; abundance: few; v_gene: TRBV7-2; d_gene: -; CDR3aa: CASSFAGRDTQYF; CDR3nt: TGTGCCAGCAGCTTTGCTGGGAGAGATACGCAGTATTTT
j_gene: TRBJ2-7; abundance: -; v_gene: TRBV7-2; d_gene: -; CDR3aa: CASSVQGWASEQYF; CDR3nt: TGTGCCAGCAGCGTACAGGGATGGGCTAGCGAGCAGTACTTC
j_gene: TRBJ2-1; abundance: many; v_gene: TRBV29-1; d_gene: -; CDR3aa: CSVGEGRNEQFF; CDR3nt: TGCAGCGTTGGAGAGGGTCGCAATGAGCAGTTCTTC
j_gene: TRBJ2-1; abundance: many; v_gene: TRBV9; d_gene: -; CDR3aa: CASSVGTDTGEQFF; CDR3nt: TGTGCCAGCAGCGTAGGGACGGACACCGGTGAGCAGTTCTTC
j_gene: TRBJ2-7; abundance: many; v_gene: TRBV7-8; d_gene: -; CDR3aa: CASSPLRMGYEQYF; CDR3nt: TGTGCCAGCAGCCCCTTACGAATGGGGTACGAGCAGTACTTC
j_gene: TRBJ1-5; abundance: few; v_gene: TRBV12-3/TRBV12-4; d_gene: -; CDR3aa: CASSLIGGGPQHF; CDR3nt: TGTGCCAGCAGTTTAATCGGGGGCGGGCCCCAGCATTTT
j_gene: TRBJ2-3; abundance: -; v_gene: TRBV7-9; d_gene: TRBD2; CDR3aa: CASSLIKSGRVPDTQYF; CDR3nt: TGTGCCAGCAGCTTGATAAAAAGCGGGAGGGTTCCAGATACGCAGTATTTT
j_gene: TRBJ2-3; abundance: many; v_gene: TRBV6-4; d_gene: -; CDR3aa: CASSEGGGTDTQYF; CDR3nt: TGTGCCAGCAGTGAGGGCGGTGGCACAGATACGCAGTATTTT
j_gene: TRBJ1-2; abundance: few; v_gene: TRBV9; d_gene: -; CDR3aa: CASSVGGRIKQGYTF; CDR3nt: TGTGCCAGCAGCGTAGGCGGTAGAATTAAACAAGGCTACACCTTC
j_gene: TRBJ1-2; abundance: few; v_gene: TRBV11-2; d_gene: -; CDR3aa: CASSLVSYGIYGYTF; CDR3nt: TGTGCCAGCAGCTTAGTTAGTTACGGGATTTATGGCTACACCTTC
j_gene: TRBJ1-5; abundance: -; v_gene: TRBV2; d_gene: -; CDR3aa: CASRQDNQPQHF; CDR3nt: TGTGCCAGCAGACAGGACAATCAGCCCCAGCATTTT
j_gene: TRBJ1-1; abundance: -; v_gene: TRBV7-2; d_gene: -; CDR3aa: CASSLAAGNTEAFF; CDR3nt: TGTGCCAGCAGCTTAGCGGCAGGGAACACTGAAGCTTTCTTT
j_gene: TRBJ2-1; abundance: many; v_gene: TRBV12-3/TRBV12-4; d_gene: -; CDR3aa: CASSAYSGDYNEQFF; CDR3nt: TGTGCCAGCAGTGCTTATAGCGGAGATTACAATGAGCAGTTCTTC
j_gene: TRBJ2-1; abundance: few; v_gene: TRBV5-4; d_gene: -; CDR3aa: CASSLGRGYEQFF; CDR3nt: TGTGCCAGCAGCTTGGGACGGGGGTATGAGCAGTTCTTC
j_gene: TRBJ2-1; abundance: -; v_gene: TRBV29-1; d_gene: -; CDR3aa: CSARDSAAQFF; CDR3nt: TGCAGCGCCAGAGACAGTGCTGCGCAGTTCTTC